The rows below give T cell receptor beta chains drawn from one sample of a study of blood T cell repertoires in COVID-19. Some clones are missing from TCRdb's copy, which holds only in-frame ones; the method was immunoSEQ multiplex PCR. The repertoire consists of 190,000 or so clones, with around nine tenths occurring once and the leading ten covering around 0.88%. Sequencing was performed on peripheral blood. The receptors come from a woman younger than 30 who had recovered from COVID-19. Each CDR3 is given with its conserved first and last residue. The order of the fields is J gene, clone size, V gene, CDR3 length, CDR3 protein. Clone size is stated in some rows and not others, as once, few, many or a class when expanded.

TRBJ1-1,.,TRBV7-6,13,CASSSGENTEAFF
TRBJ2-1,.,TRBV7-6,16,CASSLLAGVTYNEQFF
TRBJ1-2,.,TRBV10-1,15,CASTQVTGPNYGYTF
TRBJ2-3,.,TRBV6-5,12,CASSSRGDTQYF
TRBJ1-3,.,TRBV6-5,14,CASSYGGGRNTIYF
TRBJ1-5,once,TRBV2,15,CASSGRTGRTQPQHF
TRBJ2-7,.,TRBV29-1,15,CSVDSGTGAWYEQYF
TRBJ2-2,few,TRBV11-3,15,CASSSRDKNTGELFF
TRBJ1-1,.,TRBV4-1,11,CASSHSLEAFF
TRBJ2-5,.,TRBV3-1/TRBV3-2,16,CASSQVAYRTQETQYF
TRBJ2-5,.,TRBV5-1,15,CASSFSGGHQETQYF